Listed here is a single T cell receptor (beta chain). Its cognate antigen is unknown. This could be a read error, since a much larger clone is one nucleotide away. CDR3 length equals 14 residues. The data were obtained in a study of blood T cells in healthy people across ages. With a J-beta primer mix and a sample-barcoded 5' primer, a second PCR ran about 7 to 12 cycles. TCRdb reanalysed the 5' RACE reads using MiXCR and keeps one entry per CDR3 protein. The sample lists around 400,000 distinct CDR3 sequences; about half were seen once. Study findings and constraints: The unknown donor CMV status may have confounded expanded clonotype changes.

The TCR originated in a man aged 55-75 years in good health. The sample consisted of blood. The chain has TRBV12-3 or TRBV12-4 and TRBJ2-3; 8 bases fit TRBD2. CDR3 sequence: CASSEGTRTDTRYF. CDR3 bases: TGTGCCAGCAGCGAGGGGACTAGGACAGATACGCGGTATTTT.